This T cell receptor (beta chain) was documented in a study of cytomegalovirus exposure and HLA in healthy donors. Study-level findings and limits: Most TCR sequences were seen very rarely across donors, but some public TCRs occurred in many.

Regarding this clone: Antigen unknown. A read error may produce the germline difference seen at one junction end.

The V gene's germline CDR1 is MGHRA and CDR2 YSYEKL. CDR3 length: 14 amino acids. The primer mix had 60 Vbeta and 13 Jbeta primers. Generated by immunoSEQ multiplex PCR, the TCRdb table keeps only in-frame clones and is missing some. Recorded for this sample: more than 100,000 clones. The TCR sequence derives from a woman between 35 and 50 years old in good health and CMV-seronegative. The source material was PBMCs. The chain is built from TRBV4-1 and TRBJ1-2, with no clear D. The chain's CDR3 is CASSREGYDYGYTF. The CDR3 DNA is TGCGCCAGCAGCCGAGAGGGTTACGACTATGGCTATACCTTC.